This TCR beta chain is from a study of radiation and T cells in renal cell carcinoma. Method: immunoSEQ multiplex PCR; TCRdb's copy keeps in-frame clones and lacks some. The sample carries some 150,000 clones, over 75% recorded once. This clone was observed once. The germline CDR1 and CDR2 sequences are KGHSH and LQKENI. V dropped 4 bases and J dropped 2 bases, with 12 bases sitting between them. The CDR3 contains 16 residues. Time point specified: baseline pretreatment blood. Stated treatment: 15 Gy SBRT to primary tumor, nephrectomy 4 weeks later. The clonotype originates from a woman aged 50 to 60 with renal cell carcinoma. The material sequenced was blood, taken from a patient whose treatment included radiotherapy and nephrectomy. This chain links TRBV18 with TRBJ2-6; D is ambiguous. The CDR3, as DNA: TGTGCCAGCTCACGGGGTTCAGCGACTGGGGCCAACGTCCTGACTTTC. It yields the protein CASSRGSATGANVLTF.